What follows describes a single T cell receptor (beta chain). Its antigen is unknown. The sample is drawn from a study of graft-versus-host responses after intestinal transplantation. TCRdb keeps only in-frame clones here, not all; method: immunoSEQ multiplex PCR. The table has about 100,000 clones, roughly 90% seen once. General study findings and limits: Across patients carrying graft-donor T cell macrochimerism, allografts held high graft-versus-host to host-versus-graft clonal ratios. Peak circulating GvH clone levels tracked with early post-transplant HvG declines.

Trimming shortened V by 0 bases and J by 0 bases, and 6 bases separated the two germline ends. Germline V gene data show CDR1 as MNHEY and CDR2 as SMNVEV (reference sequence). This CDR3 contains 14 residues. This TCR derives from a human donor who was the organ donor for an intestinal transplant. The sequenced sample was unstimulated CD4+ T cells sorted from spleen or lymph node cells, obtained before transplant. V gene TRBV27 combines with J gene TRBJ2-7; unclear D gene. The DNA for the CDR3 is TGTGCCAGCAGTTTATCCTGGAACTCCTACGAGCAGTACTTC. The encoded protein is CASSLSWNSYEQYF.